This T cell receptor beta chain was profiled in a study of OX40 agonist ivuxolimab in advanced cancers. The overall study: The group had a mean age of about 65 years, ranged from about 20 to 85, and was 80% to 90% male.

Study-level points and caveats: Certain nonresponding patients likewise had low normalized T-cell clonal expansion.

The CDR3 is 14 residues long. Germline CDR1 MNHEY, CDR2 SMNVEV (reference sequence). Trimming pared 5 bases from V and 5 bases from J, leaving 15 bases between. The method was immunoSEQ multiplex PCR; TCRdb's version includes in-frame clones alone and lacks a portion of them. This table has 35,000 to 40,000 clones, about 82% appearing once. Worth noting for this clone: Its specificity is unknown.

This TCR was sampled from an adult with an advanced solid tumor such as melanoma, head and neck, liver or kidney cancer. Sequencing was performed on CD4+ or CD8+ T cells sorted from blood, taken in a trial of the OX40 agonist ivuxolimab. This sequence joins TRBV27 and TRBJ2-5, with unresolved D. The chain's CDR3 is CASSPRWVGETQYF. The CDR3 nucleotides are TGTGCCAGCAGTCCCAGATGGGTCGGGGAGACCCAGTACTTC.